The entry below gives a single T cell receptor beta chain sequence along with its context. The antigen is not known. Sequencing was performed with immunoSEQ multiplex PCR; in TCRdb, only in-frame clones are kept and a portion is missing. This table has about 28,000 clones, 80% to 85% appearing once. V lost 4 bases to trimming and J lost 1 base; unmatched junction nucleotides: 8. The germline gives CDR1 SGHRS, CDR2 YFSETQ. The CDR3 length is 16 residues. This entry is derived from a study of T cells in localized non-small cell lung cancer. Findings and limits, study-wide: Elevated blood T cell density was associated with longer overall survival. Sequencing was limited to one tumor region, leaving the possibility of heterogeneity open. Clonality of T cells reached its maximum in uninvolved adjacent lung, surpassing tumor.

The sample here was peripheral blood mononuclear cells, taken before any cancer treatment. The receptor was derived from a man aged 40 to 70 with stage III lung adenocarcinoma. The chain combines TRBV5-1 with TRBJ2-1, with TRBD1 matching 7 bases. CDR3 in amino acids: CASSVGQQPSYNEQFF. CDR3 DNA: TGCGCCAGCAGCGTGGGACAGCAGCCTTCCTACAATGAGCAGTTCTTC.